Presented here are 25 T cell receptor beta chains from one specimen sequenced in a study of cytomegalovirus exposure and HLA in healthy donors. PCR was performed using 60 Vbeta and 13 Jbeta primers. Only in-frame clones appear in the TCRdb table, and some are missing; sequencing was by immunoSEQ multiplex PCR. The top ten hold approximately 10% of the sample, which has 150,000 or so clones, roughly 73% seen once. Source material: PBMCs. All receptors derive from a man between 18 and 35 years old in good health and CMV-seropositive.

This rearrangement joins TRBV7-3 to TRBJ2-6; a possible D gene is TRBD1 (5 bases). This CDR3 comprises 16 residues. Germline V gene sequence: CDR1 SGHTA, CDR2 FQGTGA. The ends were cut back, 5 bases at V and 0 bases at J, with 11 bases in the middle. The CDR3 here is CASSHPRDSGANVLTF. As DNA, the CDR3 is TGTGCCAGCAGCCATCCCAGGGACTCTGGGGCCAACGTCCTGACTTTC.

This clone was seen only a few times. CDR3 in DNA: TGTGCCAGCAGCTTACATGGGAACACTGAAGCTTTCTTT. Translated, it gives CASSLHGNTEAFF. The chain employs TRBV6-5 and TRBJ1-1; D gene ambiguous. The germline V gene encodes CDR1 MNHEY and CDR2 SVGAGI. Trimming shortened V by 6 bases and J by 1 base, and 9 bases separated the two germline ends. The CDR3 loop spans 13 amino acids.

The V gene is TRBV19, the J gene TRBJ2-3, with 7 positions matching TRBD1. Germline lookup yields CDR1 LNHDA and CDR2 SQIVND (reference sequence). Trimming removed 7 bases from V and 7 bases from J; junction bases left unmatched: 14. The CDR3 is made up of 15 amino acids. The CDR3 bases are TGTGCCAGTAACTCCGGGACAGCGTCACTTCATACGCAGTATTTT. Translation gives CASNSGTASLHTQYF.

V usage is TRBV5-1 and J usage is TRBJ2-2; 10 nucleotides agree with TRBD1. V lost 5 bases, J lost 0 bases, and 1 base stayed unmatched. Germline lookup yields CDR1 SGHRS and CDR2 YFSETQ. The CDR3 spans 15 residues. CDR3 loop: CASRGQGANTGELFF. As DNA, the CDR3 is TGCGCCAGCAGAGGACAGGGGGCGAACACCGGGGAGCTGTTTTTT.

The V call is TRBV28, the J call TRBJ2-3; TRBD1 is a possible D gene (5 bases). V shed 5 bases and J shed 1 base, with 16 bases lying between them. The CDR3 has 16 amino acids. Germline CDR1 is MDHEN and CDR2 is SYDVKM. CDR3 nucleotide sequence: TGTGCCAGCAGTAGATTAGGGGTGGCGGGCACAGATACGCAGTATTTT. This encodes CASSRLGVAGTDTQYF.

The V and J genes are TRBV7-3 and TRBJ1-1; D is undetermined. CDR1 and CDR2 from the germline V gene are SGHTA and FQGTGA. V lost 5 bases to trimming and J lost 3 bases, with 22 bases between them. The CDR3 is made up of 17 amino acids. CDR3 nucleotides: TGTGCCAGCAGCGAAACAGAACTCCCCGGAACCTACACTGAAGCTTTCTTT. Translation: CASSETELPGTYTEAFF.

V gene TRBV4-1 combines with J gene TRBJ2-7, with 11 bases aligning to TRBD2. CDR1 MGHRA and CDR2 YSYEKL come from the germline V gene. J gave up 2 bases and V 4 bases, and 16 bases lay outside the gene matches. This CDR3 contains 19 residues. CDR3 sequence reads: CASSRWETRGLAVTYEQYF. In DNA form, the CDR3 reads TGCGCCAGCAGCCGATGGGAGACCCGGGGACTAGCGGTTACCTACGAGCAGTACTTC.

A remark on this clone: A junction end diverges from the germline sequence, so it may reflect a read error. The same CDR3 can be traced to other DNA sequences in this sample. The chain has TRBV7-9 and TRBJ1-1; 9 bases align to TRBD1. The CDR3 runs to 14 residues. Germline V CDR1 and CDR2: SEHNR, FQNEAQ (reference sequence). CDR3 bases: TGTTCCAGCAGCTTAACAGGGGGCCACACTGAAGCTTTCTTT. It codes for CSSSLTGGHTEAFF.

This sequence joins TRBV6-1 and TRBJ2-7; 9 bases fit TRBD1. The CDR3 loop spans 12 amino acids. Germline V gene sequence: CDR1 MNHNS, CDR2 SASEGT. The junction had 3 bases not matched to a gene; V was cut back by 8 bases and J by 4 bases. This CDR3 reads CASGQGTYEQYF. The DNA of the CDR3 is TGTGCCAGCGGACAGGGGACTTACGAGCAGTACTTC.

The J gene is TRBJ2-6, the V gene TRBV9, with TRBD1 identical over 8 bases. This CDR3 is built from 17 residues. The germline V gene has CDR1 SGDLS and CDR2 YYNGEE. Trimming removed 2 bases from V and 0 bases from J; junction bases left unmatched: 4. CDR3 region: CASSVIGTGSGANVLTF. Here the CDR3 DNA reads TGTGCCAGCAGCGTCATAGGGACAGGCTCTGGGGCCAACGTCCTGACTTTC. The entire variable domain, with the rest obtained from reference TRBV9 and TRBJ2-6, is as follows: DSGVTQTPKHLITATGQRVTLRCSPRSGDLSVYWYQQSLDQGLQFLIQYYNGEERAKGNILERFSAQQFPDLHSELNLSSLELGDSALYFCASSVIGTGSGANVLTFGAGSRLTVL.

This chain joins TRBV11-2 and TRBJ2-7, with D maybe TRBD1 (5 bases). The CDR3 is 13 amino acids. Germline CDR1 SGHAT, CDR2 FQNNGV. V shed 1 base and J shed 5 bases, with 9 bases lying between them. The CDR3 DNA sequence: TGTGCCAGCAGCTTAGGACAGAGAGACGAGCAGTACTTC. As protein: CASSLGQRDEQYF. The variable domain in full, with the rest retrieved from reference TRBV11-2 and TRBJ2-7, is EAGVAQSPRYKIIEKRQSVAFWCNPISGHATLYWYQQILGQGPKLLIQFQNNGVVDDSQLPKDRFSAERLKGVDSTLKIQPAKLEDSAVYLCASSLGQRDEQYFGPGTRLTVT.

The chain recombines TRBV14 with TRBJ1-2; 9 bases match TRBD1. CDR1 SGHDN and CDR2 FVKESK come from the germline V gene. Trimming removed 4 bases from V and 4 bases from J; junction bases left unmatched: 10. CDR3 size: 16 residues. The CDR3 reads CASSPEQGAAGYGYTF. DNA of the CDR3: TGTGCCAGCAGCCCGGAACAGGGGGCGGCAGGCTATGGCTACACCTTC.

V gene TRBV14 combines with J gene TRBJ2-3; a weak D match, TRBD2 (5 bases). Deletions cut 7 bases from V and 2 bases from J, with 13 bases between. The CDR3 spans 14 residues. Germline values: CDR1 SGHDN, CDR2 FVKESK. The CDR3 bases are TGTGCCAGCAACGCGGCCGGACTCACAGATACGCAGTATTTT. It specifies CASNAAGLTDTQYF. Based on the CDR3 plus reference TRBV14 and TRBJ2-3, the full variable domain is EAGVTQFPSHSVIEKGQTVTLRCDPISGHDNLYWYRRVMGKEIKFLLHFVKESKQDESGMPNNRFLAERTGGTYSTLKVQPAELEDSGVYFCASNAAGLTDTQYFGPGTRLTVL.

This CDR3 is CASSLIQGLPGYEQYF. For the CDR3, the DNA is TGTGCCAGCAGTCTGATACAGGGGCTGCCGGGTTACGAGCAGTACTTC. The chain combines TRBV28 with TRBJ2-7, with 7 bases that match TRBD1. The CDR3 totals 16 residues. The germline V gene has CDR1 MDHEN and CDR2 SYDVKM. The V segment lost 5 bases and the J segment 4 bases; nucleotides outside the gene matches: 14.

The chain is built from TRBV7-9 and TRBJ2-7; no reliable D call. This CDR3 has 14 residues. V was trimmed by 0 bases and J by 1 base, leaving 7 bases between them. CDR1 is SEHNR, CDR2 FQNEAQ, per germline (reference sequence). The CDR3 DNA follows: TGTGCCAGCAGCTTAGCTTCTCTTTCCTACGAGCAGTACTTC. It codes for CASSLASLSYEQYF.

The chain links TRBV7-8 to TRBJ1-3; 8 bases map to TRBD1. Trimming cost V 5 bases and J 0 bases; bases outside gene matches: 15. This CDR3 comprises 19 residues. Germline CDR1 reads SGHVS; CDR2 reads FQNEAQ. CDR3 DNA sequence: TGTGCCAGCAGCGCCCGGACAGGGTCCGGGGGATACTCTGGAAACACCATATATTTT. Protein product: CASSARTGSGGYSGNTIYF.

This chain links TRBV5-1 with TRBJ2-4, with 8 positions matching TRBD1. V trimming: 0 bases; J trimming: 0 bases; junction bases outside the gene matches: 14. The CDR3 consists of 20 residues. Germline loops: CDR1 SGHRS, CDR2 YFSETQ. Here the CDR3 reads CASSLALQGADSLAKNIQYF. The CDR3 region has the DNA TGCGCCAGCAGCTTGGCTCTTCAGGGGGCTGATTCCCTAGCCAAAAACATTCAGTACTTC.

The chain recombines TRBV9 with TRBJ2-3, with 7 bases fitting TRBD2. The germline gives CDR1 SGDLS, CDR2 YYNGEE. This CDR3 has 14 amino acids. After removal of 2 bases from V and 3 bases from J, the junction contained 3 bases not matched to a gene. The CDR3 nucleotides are TGTGCCAGCAGCGTGCGGGAGACAACAGATACGCAGTATTTT. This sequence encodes CASSVRETTDTQYF.

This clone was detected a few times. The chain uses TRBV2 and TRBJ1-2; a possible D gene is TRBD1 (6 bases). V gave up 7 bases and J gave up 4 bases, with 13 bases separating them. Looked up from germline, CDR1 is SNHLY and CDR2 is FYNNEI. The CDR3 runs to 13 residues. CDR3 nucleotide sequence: TGTGCCAGCAACGAGGGGGGGAGCTATGGCTACACCTTC. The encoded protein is CASNEGGSYGYTF.

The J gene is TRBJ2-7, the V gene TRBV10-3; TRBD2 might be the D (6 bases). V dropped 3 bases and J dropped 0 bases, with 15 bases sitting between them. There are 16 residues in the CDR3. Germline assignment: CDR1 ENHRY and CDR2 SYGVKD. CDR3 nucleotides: TGTGCCATCAGTGACCCTGGGGGACTCGACTCCTACGAGCAGTACTTC. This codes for CAISDPGGLDSYEQYF.

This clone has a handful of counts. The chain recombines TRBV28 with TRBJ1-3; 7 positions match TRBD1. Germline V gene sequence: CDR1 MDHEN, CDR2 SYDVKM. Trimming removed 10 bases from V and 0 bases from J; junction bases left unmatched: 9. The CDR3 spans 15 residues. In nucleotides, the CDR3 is TGTGCCACCTCGGACAGGACGAGCTCTGGAAACACCATATATTTT. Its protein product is CATSDRTSSGNTIYF.

Here the CDR3 DNA reads TGTGCCAGCAGCCCCTGGACTAGCGGGAGCTCTGAGCAGTTCTTC. It codes for CASSPWTSGSSEQFF. The chain recombines TRBV7-8 with TRBJ2-1; the match to TRBD2 covers 13 bases. Trimming removed 5 bases from V and 9 bases from J; junction bases left unmatched: 7. This CDR3 has 15 residues. Germline values: CDR1 SGHVS, CDR2 FQNEAQ.

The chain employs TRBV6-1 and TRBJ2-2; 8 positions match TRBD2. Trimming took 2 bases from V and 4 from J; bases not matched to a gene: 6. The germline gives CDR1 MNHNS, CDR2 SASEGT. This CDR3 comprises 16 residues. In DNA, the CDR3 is TGTGCCAGCAGTGAACGTCGCGGGAGGCCCACCGGGGAGCTGTTTTTT. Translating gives CASSERRGRPTGELFF.

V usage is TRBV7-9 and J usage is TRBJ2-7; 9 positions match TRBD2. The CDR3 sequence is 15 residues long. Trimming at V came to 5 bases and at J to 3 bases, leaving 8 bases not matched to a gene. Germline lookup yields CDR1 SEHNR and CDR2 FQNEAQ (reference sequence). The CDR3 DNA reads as TGTGCCAGCAGCCCCCCGACTAGCGGTGGCTACGAGCAGTACTTC. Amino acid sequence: CASSPPTSGGYEQYF.

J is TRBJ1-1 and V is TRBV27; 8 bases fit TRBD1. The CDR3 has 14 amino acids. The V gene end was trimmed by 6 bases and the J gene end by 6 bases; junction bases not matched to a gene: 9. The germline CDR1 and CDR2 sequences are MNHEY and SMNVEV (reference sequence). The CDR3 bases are TGTGCCAGCAGCATAGGACAGGGACGCTCTGAAGCTTTCTTT. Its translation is CASSIGQGRSEAFF.